This is a list of T cell receptor beta chains from one sample in a study of T-cell memory formation after mild COVID-19. TCRdb processed the 5' RACE reads anew with MiXCR; each CDR3 protein has one entry. This sample has 89,000 or so distinct CDR3 sequences, with 9.5% to 15% found just once. Sequenced input: PBMCs or a T cell subset sorted from them (not recorded which). The receptors originated from a man between 18 and 29 years old who had mild COVID-19 (a few samples of this study predate the infection). Cell type and time point are not known. Both conserved end residues are part of each CDR3. The order of the fields is CDR3 protein, J gene, D gene, clone size, V gene. The D gene is left open where the match is weak. Rows may omit the clone size; those that give it use once, few, many or a size class.

CDR3aa: CASSSLTGTDTQYF; j_gene: TRBJ2-3; d_gene: .; abundance: few; v_gene: TRBV7-6
CDR3aa: CSVGQAIIYGYTF; j_gene: TRBJ1-2; d_gene: .; abundance: .; v_gene: TRBV29-1
CDR3aa: CASSLVGQDRETQYF; j_gene: TRBJ2-5; d_gene: TRBD1; abundance: .; v_gene: TRBV11-2
CDR3aa: CSVEEGGPSGHYEQYF; j_gene: TRBJ2-7; d_gene: TRBD2; abundance: few; v_gene: TRBV29-1
CDR3aa: CASRQDLRSGNTIYF; j_gene: TRBJ1-3; d_gene: .; abundance: .; v_gene: TRBV28
CDR3aa: CASSEEGEETQYF; j_gene: TRBJ2-5; d_gene: .; abundance: .; v_gene: TRBV25-1
CDR3aa: CASSLVGHGYTF; j_gene: TRBJ1-2; d_gene: .; abundance: .; v_gene: TRBV7-2
CDR3aa: CASSQESRDNQPQHF; j_gene: TRBJ1-5; d_gene: .; abundance: many; v_gene: TRBV4-1
CDR3aa: CASGSPQGDDAGELFF; j_gene: TRBJ2-2; d_gene: TRBD1; abundance: .; v_gene: TRBV5-1
CDR3aa: CASSQEAGAGGFSDTQYF; j_gene: TRBJ2-3; d_gene: TRBD1; abundance: .; v_gene: TRBV4-2
CDR3aa: CASSGLVLNEQFF; j_gene: TRBJ2-1; d_gene: TRBD2; abundance: few; v_gene: TRBV4-1
CDR3aa: CASSTGVEVYNEQFF; j_gene: TRBJ2-1; d_gene: TRBD1; abundance: .; v_gene: TRBV4-3
CDR3aa: CASSLEVLDVSNQPQHF; j_gene: TRBJ1-5; d_gene: .; abundance: .; v_gene: TRBV12-3/TRBV12-4
CDR3aa: CATPQGWSNYGYTF; j_gene: TRBJ1-2; d_gene: .; abundance: once; v_gene: TRBV7-2
CDR3aa: CSARGRQGLDQPQHF; j_gene: TRBJ1-5; d_gene: TRBD1; abundance: .; v_gene: TRBV20-1
CDR3aa: CASSLLQGYTEAFF; j_gene: TRBJ1-1; d_gene: .; abundance: many; v_gene: TRBV12-3/TRBV12-4
CDR3aa: CASSQGLYNEQFF; j_gene: TRBJ2-1; d_gene: .; abundance: .; v_gene: TRBV4-1
CDR3aa: CASRRNQPQHF; j_gene: TRBJ1-5; d_gene: .; abundance: .; v_gene: TRBV27
CDR3aa: CASSGIGQSYEQYF; j_gene: TRBJ2-7; d_gene: .; abundance: few; v_gene: TRBV25-1
CDR3aa: CASSQVVGEGGNTIYF; j_gene: TRBJ1-3; d_gene: .; abundance: .; v_gene: TRBV4-3
CDR3aa: CASSYPGGGDNEQFF; j_gene: TRBJ2-1; d_gene: TRBD2; abundance: .; v_gene: TRBV6-5
CDR3aa: CASMGGDTEAFF; j_gene: TRBJ1-1; d_gene: .; abundance: .; v_gene: TRBV7-9
CDR3aa: CASTTLPGELFF; j_gene: TRBJ2-2; d_gene: .; abundance: .; v_gene: TRBV6-2/TRBV6-3
CDR3aa: CASSQDPVLVGGPTNEKLFF; j_gene: TRBJ1-4; d_gene: .; abundance: .; v_gene: TRBV4-1
CDR3aa: CASSFGTGPGNTIYF; j_gene: TRBJ1-3; d_gene: TRBD1; abundance: .; v_gene: TRBV12-3/TRBV12-4
CDR3aa: CASSGQGGLELFF; j_gene: TRBJ1-4; d_gene: TRBD1; abundance: .; v_gene: TRBV2
CDR3aa: CASSPRDTYEQYF; j_gene: TRBJ2-7; d_gene: .; abundance: .; v_gene: TRBV7-8
CDR3aa: CASGETGVRTGELFF; j_gene: TRBJ2-2; d_gene: TRBD1; abundance: few; v_gene: TRBV12-5
CDR3aa: CASVGAYLFNEQFF; j_gene: TRBJ2-1; d_gene: .; abundance: many; v_gene: TRBV12-3/TRBV12-4
CDR3aa: CASSFTGSYNEQFF; j_gene: TRBJ2-1; d_gene: .; abundance: .; v_gene: TRBV7-2
CDR3aa: CASRTRDTSAYGYTF; j_gene: TRBJ1-2; d_gene: .; abundance: .; v_gene: TRBV27
CDR3aa: CASSPGGGPGPNEQFF; j_gene: TRBJ2-1; d_gene: .; abundance: .; v_gene: TRBV7-9
CDR3aa: CASSERQGSNEQFF; j_gene: TRBJ2-1; d_gene: TRBD1; abundance: .; v_gene: TRBV7-2
CDR3aa: CASSLVGGGPGNTEAFF; j_gene: TRBJ1-1; d_gene: TRBD1; abundance: .; v_gene: TRBV7-9
CDR3aa: CASSLADNEQFF; j_gene: TRBJ2-1; d_gene: .; abundance: many; v_gene: TRBV7-9
CDR3aa: CASGLVGDIGYSNQPQHF; j_gene: TRBJ1-5; d_gene: .; abundance: .; v_gene: TRBV12-5
CDR3aa: CASSLELGGANTGELFF; j_gene: TRBJ2-2; d_gene: TRBD2; abundance: .; v_gene: TRBV5-1
CDR3aa: CASSQEGRETQYF; j_gene: TRBJ2-5; d_gene: .; abundance: few; v_gene: TRBV4-2
CDR3aa: CATSIRGGTEAFF; j_gene: TRBJ1-1; d_gene: .; abundance: .; v_gene: TRBV25-1
CDR3aa: CASSPTEASGNTIYF; j_gene: TRBJ1-3; d_gene: .; abundance: few; v_gene: TRBV12-3/TRBV12-4